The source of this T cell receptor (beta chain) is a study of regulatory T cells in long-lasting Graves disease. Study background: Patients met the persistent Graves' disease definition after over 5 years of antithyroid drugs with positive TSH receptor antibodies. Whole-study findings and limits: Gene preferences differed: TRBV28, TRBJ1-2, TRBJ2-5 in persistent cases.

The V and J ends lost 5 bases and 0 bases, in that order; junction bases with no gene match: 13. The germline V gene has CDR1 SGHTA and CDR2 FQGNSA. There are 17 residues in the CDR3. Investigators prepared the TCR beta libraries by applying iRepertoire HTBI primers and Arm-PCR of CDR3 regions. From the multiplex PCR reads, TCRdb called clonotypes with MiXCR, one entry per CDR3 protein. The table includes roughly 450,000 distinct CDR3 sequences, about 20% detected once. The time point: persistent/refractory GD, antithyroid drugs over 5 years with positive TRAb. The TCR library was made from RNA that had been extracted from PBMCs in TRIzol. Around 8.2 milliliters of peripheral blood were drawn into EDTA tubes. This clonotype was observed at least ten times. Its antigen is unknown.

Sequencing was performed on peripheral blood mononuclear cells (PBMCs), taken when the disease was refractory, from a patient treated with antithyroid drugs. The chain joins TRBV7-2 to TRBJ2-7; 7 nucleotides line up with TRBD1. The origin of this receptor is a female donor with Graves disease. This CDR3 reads CASSMDPGQRSSYEQYF. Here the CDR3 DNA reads TGTGCCAGCAGCATGGACCCGGGACAGCGAAGCTCCTACGAGCAGTACTTC. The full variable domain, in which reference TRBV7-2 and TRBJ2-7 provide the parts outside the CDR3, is GAGVSQSPSNKVTEKGKDVELRCDPISGHTALYWYRQSLGQGLEFLIYFQGNSAPDKSGLPSDRFSAERTGGSVSTLTIQRTQQEDSAVYLCASSMDPGQRSSYEQYFGPGTRLTVT.